The 25 T cell receptor beta chains below come from one sample, sequenced in a study of beta chain features in type 1 diabetes. Findings and limits, study-wide: Shorter TCRB CDR3s, moderately but significantly so, marked every one of the four CD4+ subsets in Type 1 diabetes patients.

No antigens are known for them. Investigators reverse transcribed all isolated RNA, so they sequenced expressed TCRB transcripts. The method was immunoSEQ multiplex PCR; TCRdb's version includes in-frame clones alone and lacks a portion of them. The sample yields 300,000 to 350,000 clones, around 8.5% seen once. The source material was central memory CD4+ T cells from blood. These receptors all stem from a man aged 30-40 years with type 1 diabetes.

The chain uses TRBV2 and TRBJ2-2; possibly TRBD1 for D (7 bases). This CDR3 comprises 15 residues. Germline CDR1 reads SNHLY; CDR2 reads FYNNEI. V dropped 7 bases and J dropped 2 bases, with 14 bases sitting between them. CDR3 residues: CASIAAGGNTGELFF. In nucleotides, the CDR3 is TGTGCCAGCATAGCGGCAGGGGGAAACACCGGGGAGCTGTTTTTT.

The J gene is TRBJ2-5, the V gene TRBV6-5; D is uncertain. Germline CDR1 MNHEY, CDR2 SVGAGI. The length of the CDR3 is 14 residues. V lost 8 bases and J lost 0, with 13 bases in between. The CDR3 spells CASRTPQDQETQYF. CDR3 nucleotides: TGTGCCAGCCGAACCCCTCAGGACCAAGAGACCCAGTACTTC.

This clone came up a few times. This chain uses TRBV4-3 with TRBJ2-5; possible D gene TRBD1, 7 bases. This CDR3 region has 15 residues. CDR1 is LGHNA and CDR2 is YSLEER in the germline V gene. V was shortened by 3 bases and J by 2 bases, with 13 bases between the two germline ends. This CDR3 is CASSHGGQNQETQYF. CDR3 coding DNA: TGCGCCAGCAGCCACGGGGGACAGAATCAAGAGACCCAGTACTTC.

This clone was observed at least ten times. CDR3 amino acids: CASSIDRGEQFF. CDR3 bases: TGTGCCAGCAGCATCGACAGGGGTGAGCAGTTCTTC. The V and J genes are TRBV9 and TRBJ2-1, with 8 positions matching TRBD1. The V segment lost 4 bases and the J segment 9 bases; nucleotides outside the gene matches: 3. This CDR3 has 12 residues. Germline V gene sequence: CDR1 SGDLS, CDR2 YYNGEE.

Only a few counts were recorded for this clone. The chain recombines TRBV7-9 with TRBJ2-3; a weak D match, TRBD1 (6 bases). CDR3 length: 18 amino acids. Trimming pared 1 base from V and 3 bases from J, leaving 20 bases between. Germline CDR1 and CDR2: SEHNR and FQNEAQ (reference sequence). CDR3 sequence (DNA): TGTGCCAGCAGCTTAGGATCCCCCACAGGGTTCCGGACAGATACGCAGTATTTT. This gives the protein CASSLGSPTGFRTDTQYF.

This chain uses TRBV18 with TRBJ1-1; TRBD1 might be the D (5 bases). Germline loops: CDR1 KGHSH, CDR2 LQKENI. The CDR3 length is 15 residues. Trimming left V 0 bases short and J 4 bases short, with 12 bases between. The DNA for the CDR3 is TGTGCCAGCTCACCACCGAGTGGTAGGGGCACTGAAGCTTTCTTT. It codes for CASSPPSGRGTEAFF.

V usage is TRBV25-1 and J usage is TRBJ1-6; 7 bases are shared with TRBD1. The CDR3 consists of 15 residues. The trim removed 4 bases at V and 8 bases at J, leaving 8 bases unmatched. Germline V gene lookup returns CDR1 MGHDK and CDR2 SYGVNS. This CDR3 is CASSAYRGIHSPLHF. The CDR3 DNA reads TGTGCCAGCAGTGCCTACAGGGGTATCCATTCACCCCTCCACTTT. The full variable domain, completed using reference TRBV25-1 and TRBJ1-6, is EADIYQTPRYLVIGTGKKITLECSQTMGHDKMYWYQQDPGMELHLIHYSYGVNSTEKGDLSSESTVSRIRTEHFPLTLESARPSHTSQYLCASSAYRGIHSPLHFGNGTRLTVT.

The table lists this clone with a few counts. The sample has other DNA sequences that encode this CDR3 too. This chain joins TRBV7-9 and TRBJ1-6; no clear D. The CDR3 has 13 amino acids. Germline CDR1 is SEHNR and CDR2 is FQNEAQ (reference sequence). Between the trimmed V and J ends, which lost 5 bases and 9 bases, there was a span of 11 bases. CDR3 DNA sequence: TGTGCCAGCAGCCTAGACCGGAGTTCACCCCTCCACTTT. Amino acid sequence: CASSLDRSSPLHF.

This clone was found a few times. V gene TRBV29-1 combines with J gene TRBJ1-2, with D perhaps TRBD1 (6 bases). V was trimmed by 4 bases and J by 8 bases, leaving 23 bases between them. There are 15 residues in the CDR3. Germline V CDR1 and CDR2: SQVTM, ANQGSEA. The CDR3 protein is CSVAEPRGEVWGYTF. CDR3 sequence (DNA): TGCAGCGTTGCGGAACCCAGGGGAGAAGTGTGGGGCTACACCTTC.

The chain uses TRBV4-3 and TRBJ1-2; D might be TRBD1 (6 bases). CDR1 is LGHNA, CDR2 YSLEER, per germline. The CDR3 has 14 amino acids. Trimming removed 3 bases from V and 7 bases from J, with 15 bases in between. CDR3 region: CASSQGGGSSGYTF. As DNA, the CDR3 is TGCGCCAGCAGCCAGGGGGGCGGTTCTTCTGGCTACACCTTC.

This clone was observed a few times. This rearrangement joins TRBV5-1 to TRBJ1-2; 7 nucleotides align to TRBD1. The CDR3 contains 14 residues. Per the germline V gene, CDR1 is SGHRS and CDR2 is YFSETQ. The trim removed 4 bases at V and 10 bases at J, leaving 13 bases unmatched. CDR3 amino acids: CASSVLGQRQDYTF. Here the CDR3 DNA reads TGCGCCAGCAGCGTATTGGGACAGCGGCAAGACTACACCTTC.

The chain joins TRBV6-1 to TRBJ1-1, with a weak D call TRBD1 (6 bases). CDR1 is MNHNS, CDR2 SASEGT, per germline. V was trimmed by 1 base and J by 4 bases, leaving 7 bases between them. The CDR3 length is 13 residues. The DNA for the CDR3 is TGTGCCAGCAGTGAAGAGACAGGCACTGAAGCTTTCTTT. It translates to CASSEETGTEAFF.

The genes are TRBV7-8 and TRBJ1-4; D ambiguous. The CDR3 runs 16 residues. The germline gives CDR1 SGHVS, CDR2 FQNEAQ. V shed 5 bases and J shed 5 bases, with 18 bases lying between them. The CDR3 region is CASSPQRLSVNEKLFF. DNA of the CDR3: TGTGCCAGCAGCCCCCAGCGACTAAGTGTGAATGAAAAACTGTTTTTT.

The chain combines TRBV18 with TRBJ2-3; D remains unclear. CDR1 and CDR2 (germline): KGHSH, LQKENI. Trimming stripped 8 bases from V and 1 base from J, with 19 bases between. The CDR3 is made up of 16 amino acids. CDR3 coding DNA: TGTGCCAGCCAACTGGCAGCTGCAGTTGGCACAGATACGCAGTATTTT. Translated, it gives CASQLAAAVGTDTQYF.

This clone appeared a few times. The chain combines TRBV6-1 with TRBJ2-3; 8 positions match TRBD1. CDR1 is MNHNS, CDR2 SASEGT, per germline. Unmatched junction bases numbered 6, after V lost 5 bases and J lost 2 bases. This CDR3 comprises 15 residues. The CDR3: CASSHRDRLTDTQYF. The CDR3 DNA sequence: TGTGCCAGCAGTCACCGGGACAGGCTCACAGATACGCAGTATTTT.

This chain joins TRBV19 and TRBJ2-7, with 8 bases matching TRBD1. Germline CDR1 is LNHDA and CDR2 is SQIVND (reference sequence). The CDR3 totals 15 residues. J lost 3 bases, V lost 4 bases, and 8 bases had no gene match. CDR3 protein: CASSTLGQGDYEQYF. Here the CDR3 DNA reads TGTGCCAGTAGTACGCTCGGACAGGGAGACTACGAGCAGTACTTC. Using reference TRBV19 and TRBJ2-7 for the parts outside the CDR3, the full variable domain is DGGITQSPKYLFRKEGQNVTLSCEQNLNHDAMYWYRQDPGQGLRLIYYSQIVNDFQKGDIAEGYSVSREKKESFPLTVTSAQKNPTAFYLCASSTLGQGDYEQYFGPGTRLTVT.

The chain is built from TRBV7-2 and TRBJ2-1; 8 bases are shared with TRBD2. The CDR3 has 13 amino acids. Germline CDR1 reads SGHTA; CDR2 reads FQGNSA. Trimming took 6 bases from V and 9 from J; bases not matched to a gene: 7. The CDR3 sequence is CASRYGGAGEQFF. In DNA, the CDR3 is TGTGCCAGCAGATACGGGGGGGCCGGTGAGCAGTTCTTC.

This sequence joins TRBV19 and TRBJ2-5; D might be TRBD2 (6 bases). Germline V CDR1 and CDR2: LNHDA, SQIVND (reference sequence). The CDR3 sequence is 13 residues long. The V end was cut by 3 bases, the J end by 5 bases, with 10 bases between. CDR3 DNA: TGTGCCAGTAGTATCGGGAGAGCGGAGACCCAGTACTTC. It encodes CASSIGRAETQYF. The full variable domain, in which reference TRBV19 and TRBJ2-5 provide the parts outside the CDR3, is DGGITQSPKYLFRKEGQNVTLSCEQNLNHDAMYWYRQDPGQGLRLIYYSQIVNDFQKGDIAEGYSVSREKKESFPLTVTSAQKNPTAFYLCASSIGRAETQYFGPGTRLLVL.

This clone was picked up one time. The CDR3 DNA reads as TGTGCCAGCACCCCCACACAGGGGGCGAACACTGAAGCTTTCTTT. Translated, it gives CASTPTQGANTEAFF. The chain couples TRBV6-5 to TRBJ1-1, with 9 bases that match TRBD1. The CDR3 is 15 residues long. J was trimmed by 1 base and V by 7 bases; bases with no gene match: 7. CDR1 MNHEY and CDR2 SVGAGI come from the germline V gene.

The J gene is TRBJ1-2, the V gene TRBV7-6; 8 nucleotides line up with TRBD1. Germline V gives CDR1 SGHVS, CDR2 FNYEAQ. The CDR3 runs to 13 residues. V was clipped by 4 bases and J by 8 bases; unmatched bases: 6. The CDR3 is CASSSGTGGGYTF. The CDR3 DNA follows: TGTGCCAGCAGCTCAGGGACAGGAGGGGGCTACACCTTC.

A few counts support this clone. The chain carries TRBV6-6 and TRBJ1-1; TRBD1 matches at 7 bases. Germline V gene data show CDR1 as MNHNY and CDR2 as SVGAGI (reference sequence). The CDR3 consists of 13 residues. The V segment lost 5 bases and the J segment 6 bases; nucleotides outside the gene matches: 6. In DNA form, the CDR3 reads TGTGCCAGCAGTACTGACAGGGTTCCTGAAGCTTTCTTT. This sequence encodes CASSTDRVPEAFF.

This chain links TRBV5-1 with TRBJ1-3; possibly TRBD1 for D (6 bases). Looked up from germline, CDR1 is SGHRS and CDR2 is YFSETQ. V gave up 0 bases and J gave up 0 bases, with 10 bases separating them. The CDR3 totals 16 residues. The DNA for the CDR3 is TGCGCCAGCAGCTTGGGACAGGACAGCTCTGGAAACACCATATATTTT. This gives the protein CASSLGQDSSGNTIYF.

The chain is built from TRBV9 and TRBJ2-1; tentatively, D is TRBD1 or TRBD2 (6 bases each). Trimming removed 0 bases at V and 9 bases at J, with 10 bases between. CDR3 size: 13 residues. Per the germline V gene, CDR1 is SGDLS and CDR2 is YYNGEE. The chain's CDR3 is CASSVDGGREQFF. In nucleotides, the CDR3 is TGTGCCAGCAGCGTAGATGGGGGGCGTGAGCAGTTCTTC.

A few counts support this clone. The rearrangement joins TRBV7-6 to TRBJ2-2; 7 bases align to TRBD1. The CDR3 sequence is 15 residues long. V lost 5 bases to trimming and J lost 4 bases; unmatched junction nucleotides: 7. Germline V gene lookup returns CDR1 SGHVS and CDR2 FNYEAQ. CDR3 amino acids: CASSRTGAGTGELFF. The CDR3, as DNA: TGTGCCAGCAGCCGTACAGGGGCTGGCACCGGGGAGCTGTTTTTT.

Many counts were recorded for this clone. The chain has TRBV11-2 and TRBJ1-6, with D perhaps matching TRBD1 (5 bases). CDR3 length: 13 residues. The V end was cut by 5 bases, the J end by 7 bases, with 9 bases between. Germline V gives CDR1 SGHAT, CDR2 FQNNGV. CDR3 sequence (DNA): TGTGCCAGCAGCCGGGACCTAAATTCACCCCTCCACTTT. This codes for CASSRDLNSPLHF. Full variable domain (rest looked up from reference TRBV11-2 and TRBJ1-6): EAGVAQSPRYKIIEKRQSVAFWCNPISGHATLYWYQQILGQGPKLLIQFQNNGVVDDSQLPKDRFSAERLKGVDSTLKIQPAKLEDSAVYLCASSRDLNSPLHFGNGTRLTVT.